This record covers a single T cell receptor beta chain. The source of the sample is a study of cytotoxic CD8 clonotypes in ibrutinib-treated CLL. In the study overall: The samples contained over 250,000 productive templates on average. They also contained an average of about 100,000 productive rearrangements.

Per the germline V gene, CDR1 is SGHRS and CDR2 is YFSETQ. V lost 4 bases and J lost 5, with 10 bases in between. The CDR3 covers 13 residues. TCRdb's table, derived via immunoSEQ multiplex PCR, lists solely in-frame clones and lacks some. This table holds roughly 45,000 clones, 60% to 70% found once. This chain uses TRBV5-1 with TRBJ1-3, with D uncertain. The source is a human donor with chronic lymphocytic leukemia. The input for sequencing was PBMCs, taken after 24 months of ibrutinib treatment. Here the CDR3 reads CASSTNGRNTIYF. Written as DNA, the CDR3 is TGCGCCAGCAGCACTAATGGCAGAAACACCATATATTTT. Filled out from reference TRBV5-1 and TRBJ1-3, the complete variable domain reads KAGVTQTPRYLIKTRGQQVTLSCSPISGHRSVSWYQQTPGQGLQFLFEYFSETQRNKGNFPGRFSGRQFSNSRSEMNVSTLELGDSALYLCASSTNGRNTIYFGEGSWLTVV.